This T cell receptor beta chain was sequenced in a study of long-term antiretroviral therapy in people with HIV (dated by TCRdb to between 2021 and 2022). Broadly, across the study: The earliest samples were collected about a decade before the 2015 WHO recommendation for immediate ART, when ART was typically delayed until CD4 counts fell. Among the 25 to 30 participants with HIV, roughly eleven were female. The cohort contributed over 150 cryopreserved PBMC samples from 30 adults with confirmed HIV infection, collected serially over a mean of approximately six years (range 1-12). This retrospective serial study examined whether starting ART and sustained HIV suppression were associated with changes in the composition and diversity of the TRB repertoire in peripheral blood. No cross-contamination during QIAcube processing was shown when test extractions of a monoclonal T-cell line were performed alongside 25 to 35 polyclonal samples. The paper's findings and limits, for the study overall: Starting ART was linked to a significant rise in TRB diversity, yet even with long-term ART the diversity remained significantly lower than in transplant donor controls. Because pre-ART samples had limited cell numbers, unsorted PBMC were profiled rather than sorted CD4+ and CD8+ T cells. Samples dated from the mid-2000s to the late 2010s, and the ART regimens used may be less effective than current ones. Limited PBMC availability meant only the TCR beta chain was sequenced, without alpha chain pairing. Expanded TRB clones identified before ART initiation dominated the repertoire across all time points, though the dominance fluctuated and decreased in many PLHIV after ART. Narrower CDR3 length ranges were observed in HIV repertoires than in controls, and an antigen-experienced repertoire with only a slight naive shift after ART was suggested by the network structure. No data were available on ART adherence, viral resistance or therapy changes, limiting inferences about post-ART repertoire changes.

Notes on this clone: Its antigen specificity is not known. No much larger clone is present one base from it, and per-base qualities are unavailable.

The immunoSEQ hsTCRB v3.0 assay was used at survey level resolution to sequence the TRB variable region. A depth of about 40,000-55,000 T-cell genomes per sample was targeted for TRB sequencing. TRB libraries were pooled and sequenced on an Illumina MiSeq using a v3 150-cycle kit. For the original study's pipeline: Repertoire analysis ran in R within a reproducible Nextflow workflow covering QC, data transformation and analysis. LymphoSeq2, an R package for exploring AIRR-Seq data, was used to implement custom analyses. A few samples that produced fewer than 5000 total TRB sequences were removed, so 190 or so HIV repertoires were analyzed. Of the approximately 190 retained HIV repertoires, about 59 were collected before and roughly 130 after ART initiation. Repertoires were downsampled to 5000 TRB nucleotide sequences, with summary statistics averaged over 100 downsampling iterations. The analysis kept only TRB sequences whose CDR3 regions were at least seven amino acids long. A Shannon entropy-derived clonality score and the Gini coefficient were used to measure diversity. In repertoire networks, the top 5000 CDR3 amino acid sequences were linked whenever an edit distance of one separated two sequences. For TRB CDR3 amino acid sequences, GLIPH2 was used to predict antigen specificity groups and MHC restriction. To flag known CMV, EBV, HIV or tissue antigen associations, CDR3 amino acid sequences were matched against VDJdb and McPAS-TCR. Pre-ART, post-ART and control groups were compared with Wilcoxon signed-rank tests and Holm-Bonferroni correction. In its TCRdb copy, this immuneACCESS table keeps in-frame sequences only and misses some clones. Where compared with another copy, unresolved V genes explain less than half of these, and the others have no known cause. V and J calls and clone size are given by that table; D and trimming were obtained from the DNA. The sample includes some 11,000 clones, with around 84% observed a single time. The ten largest clones add up to 20% to 25% of the sample.

Inclusion was restricted to participants for whom at least one PBMC sample before ART initiation and at least two post-ART samples were available. All participants with HIV were treated in the United States of America. Cryopreserved samples of about 1-10 million PBMC were thawed and washed before DNA extraction. At the time of the earliest PBMC sample, participants with HIV were aged between roughly 20 and 55 years. PBMC samples were contributed by each participant from 1-4 timepoints before ART initiation and 2-8 timepoints after ART initiation, with a median of 7 samples. Serial HIV viral load, CD4+ T-cell count, ART history and demographic data were obtained for every participant. Genomic DNA was extracted from unsorted PBMC with a Qiagen kit on a QIAcube, with processing performed in batches of 12 samples. Sequencing used unsorted PBMCs, obtained around 7.2 years after starting antiretroviral therapy. This TCR came from a man aged 50-60 years with HIV.

The base sequence is TGTGCCAGCAGTGCCGGGACAGGGGGGTACAATGAGCAGTTCTTC. It is translated as CASSAGTGGYNEQFF. This chain joins TRBV27 to TRBJ2-1, with 11 bases in between that match TRBD1. Sequences MNHEY (CDR1) and SMNVEV (CDR2) are obtained from the germline V gene (reference sequence). The germline V end is reduced by 5 bases and the J end by 4 bases; junction bases left unmatched: 4. Inclusive of the bounding cysteine and phenylalanine, the CDR3 is 15 residues long. Kept here is only the CDR3 DNA, which spans 45 bases and is read in frame from base 1.